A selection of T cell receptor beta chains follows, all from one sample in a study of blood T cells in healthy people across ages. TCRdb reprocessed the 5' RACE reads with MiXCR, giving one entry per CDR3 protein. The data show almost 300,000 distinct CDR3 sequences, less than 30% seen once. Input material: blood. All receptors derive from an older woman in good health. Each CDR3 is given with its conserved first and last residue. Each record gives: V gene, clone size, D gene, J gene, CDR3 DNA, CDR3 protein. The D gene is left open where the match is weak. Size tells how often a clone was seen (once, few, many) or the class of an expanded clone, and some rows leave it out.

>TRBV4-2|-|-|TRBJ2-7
TGTGCCAGCAGCCAAGTACTAGCCGCCCCCGAAAGGTACTTC
CASSQVLAAPERYF
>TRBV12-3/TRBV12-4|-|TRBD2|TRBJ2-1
TGTGCCAGCAGACCCGTCGGGCGGGGGGGGTATGATGAGCAGTTCTTC
CASRPVGRGGYDEQFF
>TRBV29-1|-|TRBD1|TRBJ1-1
TGCAGCGTCGTCAGACAGGGACGCACTGAAGCTTTCTTT
CSVVRQGRTEAFF
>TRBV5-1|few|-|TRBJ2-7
TGCGCCAGCAGTCTCCCGGCAGGGGAAGGCTCCTACGAGCAGTACTTC
CASSLPAGEGSYEQYF
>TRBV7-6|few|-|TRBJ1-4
TGTGCCAGCAGCTTAGCGCGAGGGATCGGAGAAAAACTGTTTTTT
CASSLARGIGEKLFF
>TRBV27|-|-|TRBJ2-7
TGTGCCAGCAACCTACAGGGCCGACAGTACCTCCGTTACTACGAGCAGTACTTC
CASNLQGRQYLRYYEQYF
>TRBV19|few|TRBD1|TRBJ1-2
TGTGCCAGTACCGGGACAGGCAGTGTATATGGCTACACCTTC
CASTGTGSVYGYTF
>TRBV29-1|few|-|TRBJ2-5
TGCAGCGTTCGCTTCGGGGGACCTTTGGCGACCCAGTACTTC
CSVRFGGPLATQYF
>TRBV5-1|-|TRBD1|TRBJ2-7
TGCGCCAGTAGCCTGGGACAGGGCGAGGCCTACGAGCAGTACTTC
CASSLGQGEAYEQYF
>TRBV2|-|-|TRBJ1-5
TGTGCCAGCAGCCTAGGGCCCATGAACGGGCAGCCCCAGCATTTT
CASSLGPMNGQPQHF
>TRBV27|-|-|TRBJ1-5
TGTGCCAGCAGTTTATTCGGGAACGGTCAGCCCCAGCATTTT
CASSLFGNGQPQHF
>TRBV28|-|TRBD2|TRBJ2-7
TGTGCCAGCAGGGAACCGGGACTAGGGTACGGCAACTCCTACGAGCAGTACTTC
CASREPGLGYGNSYEQYF
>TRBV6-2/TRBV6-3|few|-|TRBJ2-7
TGTGCCAGCAGTTACTCGAGTACCAGCGAGCAGTACTTC
CASSYSSTSEQYF
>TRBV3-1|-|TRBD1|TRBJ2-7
TGTGCCAGCAGCCGCCGCTGGGGACAGACTTCCTACGAGCAGTACTTC
CASSRRWGQTSYEQYF
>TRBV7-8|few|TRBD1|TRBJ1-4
TGTGCCAGCAGCTCTTGGACAGGGCGGGGTGAAAAACTGTTTTTT
CASSSWTGRGEKLFF
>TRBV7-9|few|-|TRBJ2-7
TGTGCCAGCAGTCGCGACAGTCCCCTCTACGAGCAGTACTTC
CASSRDSPLYEQYF
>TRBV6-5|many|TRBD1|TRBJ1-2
TGTGCCAGCAGTTATGGAGGGGGCGCCGACTATGGCTACACCTTC
CASSYGGGADYGYTF
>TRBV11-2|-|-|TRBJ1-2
TGTGTCAGCAGCCCGGTTACCTTTCTGGATAACTATGGCTACACCTTC
CVSSPVTFLDNYGYTF
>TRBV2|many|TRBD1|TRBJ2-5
TGTGCCAGCAGCCGGGACAGCCAAGAGACCCAGTACTTC
CASSRDSQETQYF
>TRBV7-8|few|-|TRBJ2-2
TGTGCCAGCAGCACCTACCGACATCCGGGACGCACGAGGAACACCGGGGAGCTGTTTTTT
CASSTYRHPGRTRNTGELFF
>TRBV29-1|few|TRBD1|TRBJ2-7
TGCAGCGTTGAGCTCATGGGGACAGATTACGAGCAGTACTTC
CSVELMGTDYEQYF
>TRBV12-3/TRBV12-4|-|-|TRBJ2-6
TGTGCCTGCAGTTTAGGAATGACTGACGGTGGGGCCAACGTCCTGACTTTC
CACSLGMTDGGANVLTF
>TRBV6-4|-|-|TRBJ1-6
TGTGCCAGCAGTGACGACGGCGATAATTCACCCCTCCACTTT
CASSDDGDNSPLHF
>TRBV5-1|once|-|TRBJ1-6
TGCGCCAGCAGCCACGGGACGACTCAGGGGACCTCACCCCTCCACTTT
CASSHGTTQGTSPLHF
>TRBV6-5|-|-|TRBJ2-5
TGTGCCAGCAAAGGGGCCGGACAGTGGAAAGAGACCCAGTACTTC
CASKGAGQWKETQYF
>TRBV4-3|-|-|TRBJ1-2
TGCGCCAGCAGCCAAGATTCGGGGGGCGTTAGCTATGGCTACACCTTC
CASSQDSGGVSYGYTF
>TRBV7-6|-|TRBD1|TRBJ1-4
TGTGCCAGCGGCAAATTTGCAGGGGGCGCGGGTAATGAAAAACTGTTTTTT
CASGKFAGGAGNEKLFF
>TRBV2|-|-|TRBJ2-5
TGTGCCAGCAGTGTACTACTAGGACCCGAGACCCAGTACTTC
CASSVLLGPETQYF
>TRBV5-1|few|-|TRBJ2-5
TGCGCCAGCAGCTTTGATGCGGAAGAGACCCAGTACTTC
CASSFDAEETQYF
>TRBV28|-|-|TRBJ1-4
TGTGCCAGCAGTTTCAGGCGCGGGCAGGGACTGTTTTTT
CASSFRRGQGLFF
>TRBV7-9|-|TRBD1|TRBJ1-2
TGTGCCAGCAGCGATAAAACAGGGGTATATGGCTACACCTTC
CASSDKTGVYGYTF
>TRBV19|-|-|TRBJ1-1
TGTGCCAGTAGTATGTGGCACGTGGGAGACACTGAAGCTTTCTTT
CASSMWHVGDTEAFF
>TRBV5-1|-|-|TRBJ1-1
TGCGCCAGCAGCACCGTGACGAGGAATGAAGCTTTCTTT
CASSTVTRNEAFF
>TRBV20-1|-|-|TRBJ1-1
TGCAGTGCTAGTGACAGCTTCCTGAACACTGAAGCTTTCTTT
CSASDSFLNTEAFF
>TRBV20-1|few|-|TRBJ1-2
TGCAGTGCTAGGCTCGGGCAGGCCTATGGCTACACCTTC
CSARLGQAYGYTF
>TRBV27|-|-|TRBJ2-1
TGTGCCAGCAGTTTAGTAGCAGCTAGCTCCTACAATGAGCAGTTCTTC
CASSLVAASSYNEQFF
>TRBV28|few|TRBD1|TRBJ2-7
TGTGCCAGCAGTGCCCGTCCGACAGGGGTTTACGAGCAGTACTTC
CASSARPTGVYEQYF
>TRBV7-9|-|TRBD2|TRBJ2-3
TGTGCCAGCAGCCCCGTGCGGGGGTCGAATACGCAGTATTTT
CASSPVRGSNTQYF
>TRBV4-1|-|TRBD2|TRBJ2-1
TGCGCCAGCAGCCAGCCAACTAGCGGGAGGGCCAATGAGCAGTTCTTC
CASSQPTSGRANEQFF
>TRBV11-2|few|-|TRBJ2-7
TGTGCCAGCAGCTCGACTAGAAACGAGCAGTACTTC
CASSSTRNEQYF
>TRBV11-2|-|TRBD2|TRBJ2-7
TGTGCCAGCAGCCGCGCGGGGAGCGGGGGGTACGAGCAGTACTTC
CASSRAGSGGYEQYF
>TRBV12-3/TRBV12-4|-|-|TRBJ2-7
TGTGCCAGCAGTCCCCCCAAGGGAATATCCTACGAGCAGTACTTC
CASSPPKGISYEQYF
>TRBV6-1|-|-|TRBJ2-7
TGTGCCAGCAGTGAGTTCCGGGAGAGGGACGAGCAGTACTTC
CASSEFRERDEQYF
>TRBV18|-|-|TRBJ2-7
TGTGCCAGCTCACCAGGGGCAGAGAGCTCCTACGAGCAGTACTTC
CASSPGAESSYEQYF
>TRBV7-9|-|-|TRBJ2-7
TGTGCCAGCAGCTTAGAAAGGTCTTCTCACGAGCAGTACTTC
CASSLERSSHEQYF
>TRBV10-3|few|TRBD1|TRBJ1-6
TGTGCCATCAGGGGGACAGGCGGCAATTCACCCCTCCACTTT
CAIRGTGGNSPLHF
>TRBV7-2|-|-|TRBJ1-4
TGTGCCAGCAGCCCAGACAGGTTTGAAAATGAAAAACTGTTTTTT
CASSPDRFENEKLFF
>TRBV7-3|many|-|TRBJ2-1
TGTGCCAGCAGCTTAATTGTCAGCGACAATGAGCAGTTCTTC
CASSLIVSDNEQFF
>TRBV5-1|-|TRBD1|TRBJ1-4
TGCGCCAGCAGCATGGGACAGTTTAATGAAAAACTGTTTTTT
CASSMGQFNEKLFF
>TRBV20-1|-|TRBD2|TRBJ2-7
TGCAGTGCTAGTGAGGGAGCGGGAGGCTCCTACGAGCAGTACTTC
CSASEGAGGSYEQYF
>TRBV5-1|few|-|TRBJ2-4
TGCGCCAGCAGCCTGACACTGGCCAAAAACATTCAGTACTTC
CASSLTLAKNIQYF
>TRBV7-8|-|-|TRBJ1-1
TGTGCCAGCAGCTCGACAGATGAAGCTTTCTTT
CASSSTDEAFF
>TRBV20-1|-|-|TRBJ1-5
TGCAGTGCTGGGGACAAAGGGGATCAGCCCCAGCATTTT
CSAGDKGDQPQHF
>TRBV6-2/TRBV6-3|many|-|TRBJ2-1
TGTGCCAGCAGCTCCGGTACCCTGACAGATTACAATGAGCAGTTCTTC
CASSSGTLTDYNEQFF
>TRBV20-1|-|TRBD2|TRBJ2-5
TGCAGTGCTAGAGTCGGACTAGCGGGAAACCAAGAGACCCAGTACTTC
CSARVGLAGNQETQYF